Listed below are T cell receptor beta chains from one sample, sequenced in a study of blood T cell repertoires in COVID-19. Assay used: immunoSEQ multiplex PCR; TCRdb lists only in-frame clones, some missing. The table lists roughly 100,000 clones, approximately 88% of them singletons. The sample consisted of peripheral blood. The origin of the receptors is a human donor in a cohort sampled during active COVID-19. Both conserved end residues are trimmed from each CDR3. The order of the fields is V gene, J gene, CDR3 protein.

TRBV19	TRBJ1-4	ASSIGVGVPRTEKLF
TRBV6-6	TRBJ2-1	ASSPLPLAGGDNEQF
TRBV21-1	TRBJ1-1	ASSQDRGYGYGDTEAF
TRBV18	TRBJ1-2	ASSPRNDNYGYT
TRBV5-4	TRBJ2-4	ASSLTGTVIQY
TRBV5-1	TRBJ2-3	ASSLSTGITDTQY
TRBV12-3/TRBV12-4	TRBJ2-7	ASSRDRGYEQY
TRBV5-8	TRBJ1-1	ASSLGTGSVNTEAF
TRBV5-4	TRBJ1-1	ASSLDVVGAAF
TRBV2	TRBJ1-2	ASSETGGLNYGYT
TRBV7-9	TRBJ1-1	ASSLERGQLAF
TRBV7-9	TRBJ1-5	ASSRQSPGRGAGPQH
TRBV2	TRBJ2-2	ASSLGTSGGTGELF
TRBV3-1/TRBV3-2	TRBJ1-2	ASSQNRQGGSGYT
TRBV4-2	TRBJ2-2	ASSQAPGLNTGELF
TRBV2	TRBJ1-5	ASSAPGGNNQPQH
TRBV18	TRBJ2-1	ASSPPSGGVYNEQF
TRBV11-3	TRBJ1-1	ASSLDKTEAF
TRBV2	TRBJ2-5	ASSTGLAGVMETQY
TRBV2	TRBJ1-2	ASSSKQVVGYT
TRBV10-3	TRBJ1-4	AMRAILNEKLF
TRBV18	TRBJ1-5	ASSPLPGSNQPQH
TRBV6-5	TRBJ2-7	ASGEPGQGADEQY
TRBV5-7	TRBJ1-3	ASSFLDGAPGNTIY
TRBV5-1	TRBJ2-7	ASSPGQGAYEQY
TRBV5-6	TRBJ1-2	ASSLVQGQGYT
TRBV9	TRBJ2-3	ASSVGPGTAYTDTQY
TRBV27	TRBJ1-2	ASSPGQEVYGYT
TRBV30	TRBJ2-7	AWTQLADTYEQY
TRBV19	TRBJ1-1	ASSVPGNTEAF
TRBV5-1	TRBJ1-1	ASSLFNSNTEAF
TRBV18	TRBJ1-2	ASSEGYGYT
TRBV19	TRBJ1-6	ASSAQGSPLH
TRBV19	TRBJ1-2	ASSSRDRDGYT
TRBV2	TRBJ2-7	ASRSIYEQY
TRBV5-1	TRBJ1-5	ASSLRFGGDQPQH
TRBV6-5	TRBJ2-7	AIKSNGGYEQY
TRBV7-2	TRBJ2-2	ASSLWTGGVGELF
TRBV10-1	TRBJ2-3	ASSGTTDTQY
TRBV12-5	TRBJ2-6	ASGLFTLSSSGANVLT
TRBV7-3	TRBJ1-1	ASSLGVATEAF
TRBV29-1	TRBJ2-7	SVVPNTGGGEQY
TRBV19	TRBJ2-7	ASSIRQGEAKSYEQY
TRBV11-2	TRBJ2-7	ASSLEPGVSYEQY
TRBV20-1	TRBJ2-7	SASGLAGVAAVHEQY
TRBV11-2	TRBJ2-5	ASSLGLGLAGGLGETQY
TRBV5-4	TRBJ1-3	ASSSTGGSGNTIY
TRBV25-1	TRBJ1-1	ASQGWGTEAF
TRBV5-1	TRBJ1-1	ASSLAPVVTEAF
TRBV5-1	TRBJ2-1	ASSLKQGSYNEQF
TRBV5-1	TRBJ2-2	ASSLGELVTGELF
TRBV9	TRBJ1-2	ASSVVGGSYGYT
TRBV12-3/TRBV12-4	TRBJ2-3	ASSLREGTQY